This entry lists 30 T cell receptor beta chains sequenced from one sample in a study of T cells in women clearing cervical HPV infection. Profiling relied on immunoSEQ multiplex PCR, and the TCRdb table lists in-frame clones only, not all of them. This table lists under 35,000 clones. Sequenced sample: blood buffy coat. The receptors derive from a woman aged 18 to 75 with a cervical HPV16 infection that either progressed to CIN3+ or cleared (not recorded which).

A note on this clone: The observed sequence ends 3 residues before the CDR3 terminus, with the missing tail filled in from the germline J gene. V usage is TRBV30 and J usage is TRBJ1-5; D remains unclear. V was clipped by 2 bases and J by 6 bases, with 17 bases between them. This CDR3 is built from 15 residues. The germline V gene has CDR1 GTSNPN and CDR2 SVGIG (reference sequence). The CDR3 DNA, read in part, is TGTGCCTGGAGTTCATCGACAAGGGTTAGTCAGCCC. It encodes CAWSSSTRVSQP. In full, the CDR3 reads CAWSSSTRVSQPQHF.

In the case of this clone: The observed sequence ends 3 residues before the CDR3 terminus, with the missing tail filled in from the germline J gene. The chain combines TRBV5-1 with TRBJ1-3; D ambiguous. Germline V gives CDR1 SGHRS, CDR2 YFSETQ. This CDR3 is 14 amino acids long. The V end was cut by 0 bases, the J end by 0 bases, with 4 bases between. CDR3 sequence: CASSLAGSGNTIYF. The DNA read from the CDR3 is TGCGCCAGCAGCTTGGCAGGCTCTGGAAACACC.

To note about this clone: The observed sequence ends 3 residues before the CDR3 terminus, with the missing tail filled in from the germline J gene. The chain is built from TRBV15 and TRBJ1-5, with D possibly matching TRBD1 (5 bases). V lost 0 bases to trimming and J lost 5 bases, with 11 bases between them. From germline, CDR1 is LNHNV and CDR2 YYDKDF (reference sequence). This CDR3 has 15 residues. CDR3 loop: CATSRDLGGDQPQHF. CDR3 DNA (partial): TGTGCCACCAGCAGAGATCTGGGGGGGGATCAGCCC.

The CDR3 sequence: CASSDSVAGADEQFF. The sequenced CDR3 bases are TGTGCCAGCAGTGACTCAGTAGCGGGAGCGGATGAG. The rearrangement joins TRBV6-4 to TRBJ2-1, with 9 bases identical to TRBD2. The sequenced fragment ends 3 residues before the CDR3 boundary, so the rest is inferred from the germline J gene. The trim removed 0 bases at V and 8 bases at J, leaving 5 bases unmatched. Germline values: CDR1 MRHNA, CDR2 SNTAGT. The CDR3 is 15 amino acids.

For this clone: The CDR3 goes on 3 residues after the read ends, and that part is filled in from the germline J gene. The chain uses TRBV12-3 or TRBV12-4 and TRBJ1-1, with D hard to call. The CDR3 runs 15 residues. Trimming removed 1 base at V and 2 bases at J, with 11 bases between. Incomplete CDR3 DNA: TGTGCCAGCAGTTTAGGAGGGCTCTTTAACACTGAA. This gives the protein CASSLGGLFNTE. The CDR3, in full, reads CASSLGGLFNTEAFF.

Comment on this clone: With the read ending 3 residues before the CDR3 end, the germline J gene is used to fill in that end. The chain combines TRBV5-4 with TRBJ2-3; D perhaps matches TRBD2 (6 bases). Trimming took 3 bases from V and 4 from J, leaving 18 bases between them. There are 16 residues in the CDR3. The germline gives CDR1 SGHNT, CDR2 YYREEE (reference sequence). The CDR3 DNA, read in part, is TGTGCCAGCAGCTGGGGTTCGATAGCGGAGGCAGATACG. Amino acid sequence: CASSWGSIAEADT. The full CDR3 reads CASSWGSIAEADTQYF.

About this clone itself: The read ends 3 residues shy of where the CDR3 ends; the end is completed using the germline J gene. V and J are TRBV18 and TRBJ2-2; D is uncertain. CDR1 is KGHSH and CDR2 is LQKENI in the germline V gene. The CDR3 extends over 15 amino acids. The CDR3 loop reads CASSPVVKSNEKLFF. CDR3 DNA (partial): TGTGCCAGCTCACCGGTGGTGAAGTCTAATGAAAAG.

Comments on this clone: The missing CDR3 end, 3 residues past where the read stops, is filled in from the germline J gene. The chain combines TRBV6-2 or TRBV6-3 with TRBJ2-2; 9 nucleotides agree with TRBD1. The germline CDR1 and CDR2 sequences are MNHEY and SVGEGT. The CDR3 covers 13 residues. Germline trimming cut 6 bases from V and 5 bases from J; bases unmatched to any gene: 1. The sequenced CDR3 bases are TGTGCCAGCAGGACAGGGGGGACCGGGGAG. Translation gives CASRTGGTGE. The entire CDR3 is CASRTGGTGELFF.

Details on this clone: The read falls 3 residues short of the CDR3 end, and the missing part is taken from the germline J gene. V gene TRBV4-1 combines with J gene TRBJ2-5; 9 nucleotides match TRBD2. The germline V gene encodes CDR1 MGHRA and CDR2 YSYEKL. There are 17 residues in the CDR3. With 0 bases clipped from V and 5 bases from J, the junction kept 10 bases outside the gene matches. The CDR3 DNA, read in part, is TGCGCCAGCAGCCAAGACTGGAGTAGCGGGGGAGGTGAGACC. It translates to CASSQDWSSGGGET. The whole CDR3 protein reads CASSQDWSSGGGETQYF.

CDR3: CATSLAVRTGELFF. CDR3 DNA, as far as it was read: TGTGCCACCTCCCTGGCGGTTCGGACCGGGGAG. This chain connects TRBV14 to TRBJ2-2; no definite D call. The CDR3 end falls 3 residues outside the read, so it is completed with the germline J gene. The V and J ends lost 10 bases and 5 bases respectively, with 17 bases between them. The germline gives CDR1 SGHDN, CDR2 FVKESK. This CDR3 contains 14 residues.

With respect to this clone: Read data end 3 residues before the CDR3 end; the end is taken from the germline J gene. The chain joins TRBV29-1 to TRBJ2-3; no clear D gene. Germline V CDR1 and CDR2: SQVTM, ANQGSEA. The CDR3 spans 14 residues. The sequenced CDR3 bases are TGCAGCGTCCGGAAGACAATTACTCAAGAGACG. This codes for CSVRKTITQET. The complete CDR3 sequence is CSVRKTITQETQYF.

Points on this clone: Coverage ceases 3 residues before the CDR3 finishes, and the germline J gene fills in the end. The chain carries TRBV10-3 and TRBJ1-4; tentatively, D is TRBD1 (6 bases). The CDR3 consists of 14 residues. Germline V CDR1 and CDR2: ENHRY, SYGVKD. Trimming shortened V by 3 bases and J by 4 bases, and 9 bases separated the two germline ends. CDR3 loop: CAISDRGGNEKLFF. Partial CDR3 DNA: TGTGCCATCAGTGACAGGGGTGGTAATGAAAAA.

Points on this clone: The missing CDR3 end, 3 residues past where the read stops, is filled in from the germline J gene. This rearrangement joins TRBV5-4 to TRBJ2-4; possibly TRBD1 for D (5 bases). CDR1 and CDR2 from the germline V gene are SGHNT and YYREEE (reference sequence). The CDR3 is 14 amino acids. The CDR3 bases that were read are TGTGCCAGCAGCTTGCGCGGCAGGGCGACTGGT. Its translation is CASSLRGRATG. In full, the CDR3 reads CASSLRGRATGQYF.

Note on this clone: From the germline J gene comes the end of the CDR3, since the read stops 3 residues before it. The chain couples TRBV20-1 to TRBJ1-1, with 7 bases aligning to TRBD1. CDR1 and CDR2 (germline): DFQATT, SNEGSKA (reference sequence). The CDR3 totals 13 residues. Trimming cost V 4 bases and J 4 bases; bases outside gene matches: 6. CDR3 amino acids: CSATGQVSTEAFF. Incomplete CDR3 DNA: TGCAGTGCTACCGGACAGGTGAGCACTGAA.

The CDR3 is CASSFMGGAEKLFF. CDR3 DNA, as far as it was read: TGTGCCAGCAGCTTCATGGGGGGGGCTGAAAAG. V usage is TRBV7-9 and J usage is TRBJ2-2; weak D call: TRBD2 (7 bases). The read comes to an end 3 residues before the CDR3 does, leaving the germline J gene to fill in the end. Germline-derived CDR1 and CDR2 are SEHNR and FQNEAQ (reference sequence). The CDR3 contains 14 residues.

The covered CDR3 bases are TGCGCCAGCAGCCAAGGGAGGGGTAGCACAGATACG. Amino acids: CASSQGRGSTDT. The full CDR3 reads CASSQGRGSTDTQYF. This chain joins TRBV4-1 and TRBJ2-3, with D maybe TRBD2 (6 bases). The read stops 3 residues short of the end of the CDR3; the missing end is completed from the germline J gene. V was clipped by 1 base and J by 0 bases, with 8 bases between them. The CDR3 contains 15 residues. Germline CDR1 and CDR2: MGHRA and YSYEKL.

About this clone itself: The observed sequence ends 3 residues before the CDR3 terminus, with the missing tail filled in from the germline J gene. The V and J genes are TRBV7-9 and TRBJ2-3; 8 bases are shared with TRBD2. CDR1 SEHNR and CDR2 FQNEAQ come from the germline V gene (reference sequence). The CDR3 loop spans 12 amino acids. Trimming took 7 bases from V and 5 from J; bases not matched to a gene: 2. This CDR3 is CASTGGGDTQYF. The sequenced CDR3 bases are TGTGCCAGCACCGGGGGGGGAGATACG.

Points on this clone: The read terminates 3 residues before the CDR3 end, so the remaining end is supplied by the germline J gene. The V gene is TRBV28, the J gene TRBJ2-2; 12 bases align to TRBD2. Germline loops: CDR1 MDHEN, CDR2 SYDVKM. Unmatched junction bases numbered 4, after V lost 6 bases and J lost 5 bases. This CDR3 is 15 amino acids long. Incomplete CDR3 DNA: TGTGCCAGCAGAACCCTAGCGGGAGGGACCGGGGAG. Translated, it gives CASRTLAGGTGE. The complete CDR3 sequence is CASRTLAGGTGELFF.

The CDR3 protein is CASSPDSSLPETQYF. Partial CDR3 DNA: TGTGCCAGCAGCCCAGACAGTTCTCTCCCAGAGACC. This chain uses TRBV4-2 with TRBJ2-5, with a weak D call TRBD1 (5 bases). The CDR3 end lies 3 residues beyond the end of the read and is filled in from the germline J gene. The CDR3 sequence is 15 residues long. Germline V gene lookup returns CDR1 LGHNA and CDR2 YNFKEQ. V lost 4 bases and J lost 4, with 16 bases in between.

A word on this clone: The CDR3 goes on 3 residues after the read ends, and that part is filled in from the germline J gene. The chain links TRBV4-1 to TRBJ2-7, with 8 nucleotides matching TRBD1. This CDR3 region has 16 residues. With 6 bases clipped from V and 3 bases from J, the junction kept 13 bases outside the gene matches. CDR1 and CDR2 from the germline V gene are MGHRA and YSYEKL. CDR3 DNA, as far as it was read: TGCGCCAGCAGTCGCTCTGGACAGGGACATAACTACGAG. This encodes CASSRSGQGHNYE. The entire CDR3 protein is CASSRSGQGHNYEQYF.

Note on this clone: The CDR3 end falls 3 residues outside the read, so it is completed with the germline J gene. The chain joins TRBV19 to TRBJ2-4; perhaps TRBD1 as D (6 bases). CDR3 size: 13 residues. Germline values: CDR1 LNHDA, CDR2 SQIVND (reference sequence). Partial CDR3 DNA: TGTGCCAGTAGTTCTGAGGGGACATATGGT. Protein product: CASSSEGTYG. The complete CDR3 protein is CASSSEGTYGQYF.

Comments on this clone: The sequence runs out 3 residues before the end of the CDR3; the remainder is reconstructed from the germline J gene. The chain recombines TRBV20-1 with TRBJ2-1; D might be TRBD1 (5 bases). CDR1 and CDR2 (germline): DFQATT, SNEGSKA (reference sequence). V lost 6 bases to trimming and J lost 5 bases, with 11 bases between them. The CDR3 runs 12 residues. The CDR3 DNA, read in part, is TGCAGTGCCAACAGGCAGCACAATGAG. Translating it yields CSANRQHNE. The whole CDR3 protein reads CSANRQHNEQFF.

Note on this clone: The read falls 3 residues short of the CDR3 end, and the missing part is taken from the germline J gene. The rearrangement links TRBV7-6 to TRBJ2-2, with D perhaps TRBD1 (5 bases). There are 17 residues in the CDR3. Germline CDR1 SGHVS, CDR2 FNYEAQ. The CDR3 sequence is CASSETASSSYNSPLFF. The sequenced CDR3 bases are TGTGCCAGCAGCGAGACAGCTTCGAGCTCCTATAATTCACCG.

Note on this clone: The missing CDR3 end, 3 residues past where the read stops, is filled in from the germline J gene. This rearrangement joins TRBV28 to TRBJ1-5; 8 bases match TRBD1. Looked up from germline, CDR1 is MDHEN and CDR2 is SYDVKM. The CDR3 covers 14 residues. V trimming: 5 bases; J trimming: 6 bases; junction bases outside the gene matches: 6. CDR3 loop: CASSRTGRGQPQHF. The CDR3 DNA, read in part, is TGTGCCAGCAGTCGGACAGGGCGAGGTCAGCCC.

With regard to this clone: One end of the junction does not line up with germline, which may come from a read error. The read terminates 3 residues ahead of where the CDR3 ends, so the germline J gene completes it. This rearrangement joins TRBV7-6 to TRBJ1-2; TRBD1 aligns across 11 bases. The germline gives CDR1 SGHVS, CDR2 FNYEAQ. The CDR3 totals 15 residues. CDR3 DNA (partial): TGTGACAGCAGCTTAGGGGGACAGGGGGTTGATGGC. Translation: CDSSLGGQGVDG. The complete CDR3 reads CDSSLGGQGVDGYTF.

To note about this clone: An end of the junction does not agree with germline; a read error may underlie this. Sequencing ends 3 residues short of the CDR3 end; the germline J gene provides the rest. This CDR3 is also generated by other DNA sequences in the sample. This rearrangement joins TRBV13 to TRBJ1-3; D perhaps matches TRBD1 (5 bases). The V gene's germline CDR1 is PRHDT and CDR2 FYEKMQ (reference sequence). The CDR3 loop spans 17 amino acids. CDR3 protein: CASSLLGTSHSGNTIYF. CDR3 DNA, as far as it was read: TGTGCCAGCAGCTTACTAGGGACTTCTCACTCTGGAAACACA.

With regard to this clone: The read stops 3 residues short of the end of the CDR3; the missing end is completed from the germline J gene. V gene TRBV12-3 or TRBV12-4 combines with J gene TRBJ1-2, with D uncertain. Trimming took off 6 bases at V and 5 bases at J, with 13 bases between the two ends. The CDR3 runs to 13 residues. The CDR3 DNA, read in part, is TGTGCCAGCAGCTCGCGGTTGTTGTATGGC. Translating gives CASSSRLLYG. The entire CDR3 protein is CASSSRLLYGYTF.

With respect to this clone: The observed sequence ends 3 residues before the CDR3 terminus, with the missing tail filled in from the germline J gene. This chain connects TRBV7-2 to TRBJ1-2; D remains unclear. In germline, CDR1 is SGHTA, CDR2 FQGNSA. This CDR3 comprises 15 residues. The covered CDR3 bases are TGTGCCAGCAGCCTTGTAGCGGTCAGCTCCTACGAC. Translated, it gives CASSLVAVSSYD. The full CDR3 reads CASSLVAVSSYDYTF.

Comment on this clone: The CDR3 is cut off 3 residues early in the read; its end comes from the germline J gene. This rearrangement joins TRBV7-2 to TRBJ2-3, with 7 bases that match TRBD2. The CDR3 has 13 amino acids. Germline assignment: CDR1 SGHTA and CDR2 FQGNSA. The CDR3 is CASSLTSSGTQYF. The sequenced CDR3 bases are TGTGCCAGCAGCTTGACTAGTAGCGGGACG. Full variable domain (missing parts from reference TRBV7-2 and TRBJ2-3): GAGVSQSPSNKVTEKGKDVELRCDPISGHTALYWYRQSLGQGLEFLIYFQGNSAPDKSGLPSDRFSAERTGGSVSTLTIQRTQQEDSAVYLCASSLTSSGTQYFGPGTRLTVL.

In regard to this clone: Read coverage stops 3 residues before the CDR3 terminus; the germline J gene supplies the remainder. The chain uses TRBV7-3 and TRBJ1-4; possible D gene TRBD1, 5 bases. The CDR3 consists of 13 residues. The germline V gene encodes CDR1 SGHTA and CDR2 FQGTGA. CDR3 DNA (partial): TGTGCCAGCAGCCCGTCGGCGACAGCGGGA. Translation: CASSPSATAG. The entire CDR3 reads CASSPSATAGLFF.